This TCR beta chain was identified during a study of CD8 T cells in Susac syndrome. The germline CDR1 and CDR2 sequences are SNHLY and FYNNEI. V lost 2 bases to trimming and J lost 8 bases, with 9 bases between them. The CDR3 contains 12 residues. With random hexamers, about 0.45 to 1 ug RNA was reverse transcribed. TCRdb independently ran MiXCR on the immunoSEQ multiplex PCR reads; one entry per CDR3 protein. The table records tens of thousands of distinct CDR3 sequences, 95% to 97% of them present only once. Sequenced material: CD8+ T cells from PBMCs. This chain joins TRBV2 and TRBJ1-2, with D perhaps matching TRBD1 (6 bases). This TCR derives from a human donor with Susac syndrome. The CDR3 is CASSEYRVGYTF. CDR3 DNA: TGTGCCAGCAGTGAATACAGGGTCGGCTACACCTTC.